This TCR beta chain appears in the sequencing data of a study of beta chain features in type 1 diabetes. On the study more broadly: No age, gender or cell yield differences were seen between patients and healthy donors.

With 4 bases removed from V and 6 bases from J, the gap between germline ends came to 9 bases. Germline V gene data show CDR1 as SEHNR and CDR2 as FQNEAQ (reference sequence). The CDR3 length is 12 residues. This clone was counted ten times or more. What it recognizes is unknown. Findings and caveats of the study: When Type 1 diabetes patients were examined, their TCRB CDR3s proved moderately but significantly shorter in all four CD4+ subsets. Healthy donors had naive, central memory and Treg TCRB repertoires that appeared less similar than those seen among patients.

cDNA synthesis used the whole RNA isolate, giving expressed TCRB sequences. Profiling relied on immunoSEQ multiplex PCR, and the TCRdb table lists in-frame clones only, not all of them. Of some 350,000 clones in the sample, over 8.5% were seen once. One heparinised draw, averaging roughly 110 mL, was taken per donor. A CD45RO/CCR7/CD25/CD127/CD95/CD27 panel sorted naive, central memory, regulatory and stem cell-like memory CD4+ cells. This chain uses TRBV7-9 with TRBJ1-1; unclear D gene. The origin of this receptor is a man aged 25-45 years with type 1 diabetes. What was sequenced was central memory CD4+ T cells from blood. CDR3 in amino acids: CASSSQGAEAFF. CDR3 sequence (DNA): TGTGCCAGCAGCTCGCAAGGCGCTGAAGCTTTCTTT. The full variable domain, with the rest looked up from reference TRBV7-9 and TRBJ1-1, is DTGVSQNPRHKITKRGQNVTFRCDPISEHNRLYWYRQTLGQGPEFLTYFQNEAQLEKSRLLSDRFSAERPKGSFSTLEIQRTEQGDSAMYLCASSSQGAEAFFGQGTRLTVV.